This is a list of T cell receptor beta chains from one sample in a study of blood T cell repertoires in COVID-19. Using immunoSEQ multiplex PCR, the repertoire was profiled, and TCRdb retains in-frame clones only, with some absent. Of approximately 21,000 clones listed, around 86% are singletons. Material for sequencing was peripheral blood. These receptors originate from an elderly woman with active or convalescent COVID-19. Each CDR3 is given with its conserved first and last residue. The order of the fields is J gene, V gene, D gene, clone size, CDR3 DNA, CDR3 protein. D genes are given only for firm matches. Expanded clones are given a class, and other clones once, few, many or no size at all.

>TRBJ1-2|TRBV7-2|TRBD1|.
TGTGCCAGCAGCCACAGGGGGCTCTCCAACTATGGCTACACCTTC
CASSHRGLSNYGYTF
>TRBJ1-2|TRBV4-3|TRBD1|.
TGCGCCAGCAGCCAAGATCTTGGGGTAAATTGGGGACAGGGACTTTTTAACTATGGCTACACCTTC
CASSQDLGVNWGQGLFNYGYTF
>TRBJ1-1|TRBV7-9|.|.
TGTGCCAGCGGAGGACAGTCGAACACTGAAGCTTTCTTT
CASGGQSNTEAFF
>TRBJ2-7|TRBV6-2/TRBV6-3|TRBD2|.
TGTGCCAGCAGCCCGACTAGCGGGAGGAGGGAGCAGTACTTC
CASSPTSGRREQYF
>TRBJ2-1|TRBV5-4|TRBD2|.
TGTGCCAGCAGCTCCGGTGGGGCAGCGGGGGGAACCTACAATGAGCAGTTCTTC
CASSSGGAAGGTYNEQFF
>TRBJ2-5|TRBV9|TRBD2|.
TGTGCCAGCAGCTCAGGACTAGCGGATCAAGAGACCCAGTACTTC
CASSSGLADQETQYF
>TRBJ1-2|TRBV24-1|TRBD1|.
TGTGCCACCAGTGATGACAGGGAGGGCTACACCTTC
CATSDDREGYTF
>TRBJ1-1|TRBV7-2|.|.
TGTGCCAGCAGCTACAAAACAGGGTCGAACACTGAAGCTTTCTTT
CASSYKTGSNTEAFF
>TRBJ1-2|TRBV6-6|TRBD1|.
TGTGCCAGCAGTTACGGCGGGGACAGAGCTAACTATGGCTACACCTTC
CASSYGGDRANYGYTF
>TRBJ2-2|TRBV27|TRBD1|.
TGTGCCAGCAGGCGGGACAGGGGAAGCACCGGGGAGCTGTTTTTT
CASRRDRGSTGELFF
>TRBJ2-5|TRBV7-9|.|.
TGTGCCAGCAGCTTAGTCTCAGGGAAAGAGACCCAGTACTTC
CASSLVSGKETQYF
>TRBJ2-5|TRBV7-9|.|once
TGTGCCAGCAGCGATACAGGGCGGGGGGAGACCCAGTACTTC
CASSDTGRGETQYF
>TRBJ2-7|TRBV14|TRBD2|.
TGTGCCAGCAGCCAATTTAACGGGGGGTTCTCCTACGAGCAGTACTTC
CASSQFNGGFSYEQYF
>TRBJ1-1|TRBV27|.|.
TGTGCCAGCAGCTCCCCCCCCACAGGGTACACTGAAGCTTTCTTT
CASSSPPTGYTEAFF
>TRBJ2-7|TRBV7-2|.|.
TGTGCCAGCAGCCCTGATCCGGGGATACTATACGAGCAGTACTTC
CASSPDPGILYEQYF
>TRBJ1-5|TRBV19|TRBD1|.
TGTGCCAGTAACGACTTGGACAGGCGAGATCAGCCCCAGCATTTT
CASNDLDRRDQPQHF
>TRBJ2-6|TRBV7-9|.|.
TGTGCCAGCAGCAGCGGACAGTCTGGGGCCAACGTCCTGACTTTC
CASSSGQSGANVLTF
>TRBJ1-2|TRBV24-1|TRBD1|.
TGTGCCACCAGTGACCCAGGGGGCGCGAACTATGGCTACACCTTC
CATSDPGGANYGYTF
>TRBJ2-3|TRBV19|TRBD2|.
TGTGCCAGTAGTATTAGCGGGGGGGTCTCTCTTGGTACGCAGTATTTT
CASSISGGVSLGTQYF
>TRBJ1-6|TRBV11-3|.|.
TGTGCCAGCGGAGTTGGCCTTAATAATTCACCCCTCCACTTT
CASGVGLNNSPLHF
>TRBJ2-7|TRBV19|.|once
TGTGCCAGTAGTATCGGAGGATACGAGCAGTACTTC
CASSIGGYEQYF
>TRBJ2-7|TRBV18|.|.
TGTGCCAGCTCACCCGACACTTCCTACGAGCAGTACTTC
CASSPDTSYEQYF
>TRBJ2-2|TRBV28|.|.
TGTGCCAGCAGCACCGGGGGGCTAGGGCTGTTTTTT
CASSTGGLGLFF
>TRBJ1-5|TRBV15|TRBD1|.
TGTGCCACCAGCAGAGGGGGGACAGGGGGCAATCAGCCCCAGCATTTT
CATSRGGTGGNQPQHF
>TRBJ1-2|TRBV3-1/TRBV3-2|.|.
TGTGCCAGCAGCCAAGGGAACAGGGCCTATGGCTACACCTTC
CASSQGNRAYGYTF
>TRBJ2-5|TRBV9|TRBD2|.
TGTGCCAGCAGCGCTCGGATCACGACTAGCGGGGGCGGGGAGACCCAGTACTTC
CASSARITTSGGGETQYF
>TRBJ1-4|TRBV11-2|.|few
TGTGCCAGCAGCTTAGCGGGGGCTAATGAAAAACTGTTTTTT
CASSLAGANEKLFF
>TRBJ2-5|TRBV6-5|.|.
TGTGCCAGCATTTCTGGGGCAGGGGGGAGTGAGACCCAGTACTTC
CASISGAGGSETQYF
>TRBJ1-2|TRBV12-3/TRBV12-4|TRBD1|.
TGTGCCAGCAGCCCCTCGGGTTACAGGGGTGAAACCTTC
CASSPSGYRGETF
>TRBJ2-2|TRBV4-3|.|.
TGCGCCAGCAGCCGGGCCTTGACAGAGAACACCGGGGAGCTGTTTTTT
CASSRALTENTGELFF
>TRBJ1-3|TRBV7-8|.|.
TGTGCCAGCAGCCTAAGCCGAAACACCATATATTTT
CASSLSRNTIYF
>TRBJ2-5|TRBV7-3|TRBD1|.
TGTGCCAGCAGCTTAACCCCAAACACAGGGGGCAGGCAAGAGACCCAGTACTTC
CASSLTPNTGGRQETQYF
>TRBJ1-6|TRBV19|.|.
TGTGCCAGTAGACAGGGATCCTATAATTCACCCCTCCACTTT
CASRQGSYNSPLHF
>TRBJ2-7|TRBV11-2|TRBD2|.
TGTGCCAGCAGCACACCGGGACTAGCGGTATCCTACGAGCAGTACTTC
CASSTPGLAVSYEQYF
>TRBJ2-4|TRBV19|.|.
TGTGCCAGTAGTATGGAGGGGAGGATGGACGGGAACATTCAGTACTTC
CASSMEGRMDGNIQYF
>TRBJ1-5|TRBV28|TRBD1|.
TGTGCCAGCAGTTCAGCACGACAGGGGATGAGCAATCAGCCCCAGCATTTT
CASSSARQGMSNQPQHF
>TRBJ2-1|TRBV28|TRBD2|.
TGTGCCAGCACCGTATCCCCTTGGGGACTAGCGGGAAGCAATGAGCAGTTCTTC
CASTVSPWGLAGSNEQFF
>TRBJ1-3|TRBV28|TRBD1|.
TGTGCCAGCAGTGACAGGGGGGGACGCTCTGGAAACACCATATATTTT
CASSDRGGRSGNTIYF
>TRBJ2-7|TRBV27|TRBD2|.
TGTGCCAGCAGTTTATCTACTAGCGGGAGTGGGTACGAGCAGTACTTC
CASSLSTSGSGYEQYF
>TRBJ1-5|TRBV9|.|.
TGTGCCAGCAGCCGCGGGGGCGCGGGCAATCAGCCCCAGCATTTT
CASSRGGAGNQPQHF
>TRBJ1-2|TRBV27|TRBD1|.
TGTGCCAGCAGCTGGCAGGGGGCAGGGTCTTATCTTGGCTACACCTTC
CASSWQGAGSYLGYTF
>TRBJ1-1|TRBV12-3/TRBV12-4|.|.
TGTGCCAGCAGGGCGGGGGGGGACACTGAAGCTTTCTTT
CASRAGGDTEAFF
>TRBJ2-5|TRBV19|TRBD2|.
TGTGCCAGTAGTGTGGGACTAGCGGGGGTCAATGTGGAGACCCAGTACTTC
CASSVGLAGVNVETQYF
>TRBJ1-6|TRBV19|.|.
TGTGCCAGTAGTATTGAGGCGCACTCCTATAATTCACCCCTCCACTTT
CASSIEAHSYNSPLHF
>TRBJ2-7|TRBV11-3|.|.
TGTGCCAGCAGCTTAGGACAAACCGGGGTCTACGAGCAGTACTTC
CASSLGQTGVYEQYF